The T cell receptor (beta chain) under discussion was sequenced for a study of T cell changes during pregnancy in multiple sclerosis. CDR3 length: 14 amino acids. V lost 10 bases, J lost 8 bases, and 12 bases stayed unmatched. Germline V gene sequence: CDR1 MRHNA, CDR2 SNTAGT. Measured with immunoSEQ multiplex PCR; TCRdb has only the in-frame clones, and not every one. The table lists 90,000 to 120,000 clones, roughly 92% of them singletons, with around 1.2% in the top ten. This specimen was peripheral blood, taken in the second trimester of pregnancy. The receptor was isolated from a female donor with multiple sclerosis, enrolled in a pregnancy study. The J gene is TRBJ2-1, the V gene TRBV6-4; 9 nucleotides align to TRBD1. The chain's CDR3 is CATSDRGGHDEQFF. The CDR3 DNA sequence: TGTGCCACCTCGGACAGGGGAGGGCACGATGAGCAGTTCTTC.